This T cell receptor (beta chain) was recovered during a study of cytomegalovirus exposure and HLA in healthy donors (dated by TCRdb to about 2017). A note on the overall study: An earlier analysis of several hundred of the donors reported more than 250 Gb of sequence data and more than 90 million unique TCR beta sequences from 150 million to 200 million T cells. Genome-wide SNP genotypes for about 65% of the roughly 670 donors were used in a later genetic analysis, which treated that subset as a discovery cohort. The later analysis used no new phenotypic data to find candidate immune exposures, relying instead on TCR beta sequences and their occurrence across donors. High-throughput TCR immunosequencing, statistical association of individual TCRs with disease status, and machine learning were combined to predict cytomegalovirus infection status. The T cell repertoires of around 730 subjects were profiled by immunosequencing and related to cytomegalovirus serostatus. All discovery cohort repertoires had been generated on a single sequencing platform. Of the roughly 400 genotyped donors, less than 90% were placed in the genetic ancestry cluster associated with self-reported Caucasian donors. Four or five DR-DQ haplotypes were treated as single units for association and clustering because of strong linkage in the cohort. To decide whether each TCR beta V gene segment behaved as functional or pseudogenic, an earlier analysis of fewer than 750 of the donors relied on high-throughput TCR beta sequencing. Typing coverage differed by locus: A, B, C, DRB1 and DQB1 were typed in about 629-630 donors, DQA1 in roughly 510, DPA1 in 606, and DPB1 in 400 to 480. In addition to the first cohort of 666 subjects, a separate validation cohort of some 120 different subjects was used. An early release covering roughly 600 HLA-typed donors comprised about 290 gigabases of sequencing data and 65 million to 100 million unique TCR sequences. Among 398 genotyped donors of the cohort, an average of around 250,000 unique TCR beta nucleotide sequences was sequenced per donor, of which 15% to 20% were non-productive. HLA typing covered class I and class II loci at four-digit resolution. A later analysis re-analyzed previously published TCR beta repertoires from several hundred donors and added high-resolution HLA genotyping to study TCR occurrence patterns. The study was designed to test whether signatures of past pathogen exposure could be identified by cataloging public T cell receptors. Donor age, sex, ethnicity and CMV serostatus were compiled alongside the repertoire data. The research as a whole found: Several of the top co-occurrence clusters appeared to be linked to parvovirus B19, influenza, CMV and Epstein-Barr virus, according to a later analysis. The 87-base-pair reads could not distinguish some IMGT-functional V segments, including TRBV6-2 and TRBV6-3, so those segments were excluded. For the cohort, immune exposure information was limited to CMV serostatus. According to a later analysis, most CMV-associated TCR beta chains appeared to be HLA-restricted, and the HLA associations seemed to be driven largely by CMV exposure. An earlier analysis of approximately 540 of the donors showed that most TCR beta V segments appeared in productive rearrangements either about 90% or about 30% of the time, which broadly matched IMGT annotations. According to a later analysis, TCR association rates differed among HLA loci, with DRB1 alleles showing the most associated TCRs and HLA-C alleles showing the fewest. The authors suggested that the approach could potentially be extended to other disease states and immunological phenotypes. A cluster of highly shared sequence variants was judged likely to represent a technical artifact of the sequencing pipeline. The study listed 164 TCR beta chains as associated with cytomegalovirus. Cytomegalovirus status was reported to be diagnosed by the classifier with high specificity and sensitivity in both the original and validation cohorts. Only TCR beta chains were sequenced in this cohort, and the absence of alpha or paired-chain data limited detectable features. When HLA alleles, especially DR and DQ, strongly co-occurred, TCR associations were difficult to assign to individual alleles. Correlated functional status among segregating V segments might be attributable to linkage disequilibrium, but an unknown experimental factor could not be ruled out. In a later genetic analysis, a missense DCLRE1C variant was associated with V-gene and J-gene trimming of TCR beta chains, and the association was replicated in an independent cohort. In a later analysis, HLA-associated TCR beta chains were found to be more clonally expanded and to have lower generation probabilities than equally common non-associated chains. A further reported finding was that TCR beta sequences accurately predicted the HLA-A and HLA-B alleles for most subjects in the first cohort. At a false discovery rate of 0.05, a later analysis linked under 20,000 TCR beta sequences to specific HLA alleles. Because HLA typing was unavailable for some donors at each locus, only the typed subset was used in association tests. About 17 rarely observed V segments, including chromosome 9 orphons, were excluded from the earlier analysis of approximately 500 of the donors because counts were too low. Presence/absence analyses assumed roughly uniform sequencing depth across donors, an assumption that may not hold. Across donors, most TCR sequences were observed very rarely, whereas some public TCRs were present in many individuals. In vitro tests confirmed that three of the cytomegalovirus-associated TCR beta chains recognize cytomegalovirus antigens. Compared with the roughly 700-donor mean, donors in an Asian-associated ancestry cluster had fewer N-insertions in productive TCRs, according to a later genetic analysis.

Library creation used the immunoSEQ multiplex PCR assay. A mixture of 60 forward primers for TCR Vbeta segments and 13 reverse primers for TCR Jbeta segments was used in the multiplex PCR. Amplification of the CDR3 region of rearranged TCR beta genes was performed with a multiplex PCR assay on genomic DNA. The Illumina HiSeq System was used to sequence the amplified TCR beta libraries as 87-base-pair reads. The study's own analysis went as follows. A later analysis counted tens of millions of unique TCR beta chains across the 666 repertoires, and approximately 11 million of these chains were shared by at least two donors. A nearest-neighbor algorithm error-corrected the raw reads and collapsed the reads into unique sequences, merging closely related sequences to remove PCR and sequencing errors. To assign V, D and J gene segments, CDR3 sequences were aligned to IMGT reference sequences. For a sequence to be retained, a match of at least six nucleotides was required to both a V gene segment and a J gene segment. A rearrangement counted as productive if the CDR3 had no stop codons and remained in frame with V and J, and every other rearrangement counted as non-productive. Following IMGT convention, CDR3 was defined as the stretch from the second conserved V-encoded cysteine to the conserved J-encoded phenylalanine. The earlier analysis of 550 to 650 of the donors excluded any sequence lacking an unambiguous match to a single V gene segment. An earlier analysis of 587 of the donors classified V segments as functional when productive rearrangements were above 56.7% and as segregating when the standard deviation between donors was above 5%. A statistical classification framework was developed to diagnose cytomegalovirus status using the catalog of TCR beta chain sequences. V and J gene assignment, in a later analysis, came from comparing TCR nucleotide sequences with IMGT/GENE-DB human TR gene sequences. A later analysis assigned CDR3 sequences and most-parsimonious VDJ recombination scenarios with the TCRdist pipeline. In a later analysis, each TCR beta chain was defined by its CDR3 amino acid sequence together with its V-gene family, and reads without a unique V-gene family were excluded. In a later analysis, fewer than 650 highly shared, low-generation-probability nucleotide sequences were removed to address suspected cross-contamination and a sequencing artifact. In a later analysis, a clonal expansion index for each public chain was calculated from normalized within-repertoire ranks of inferred template counts. A later analysis computed generation probabilities with a VDJ recombination model fitted to out-of-frame rearrangements, and checked the results against IGoR. In a later analysis, TCR-TCR, TCR-HLA and TCR-CMV co-occurrence was scored with hypergeometric tests, and a repertoire-size bias correction was applied to TCR pairs. In a later analysis, false discovery rates were estimated by permuting HLA or CMV assignments 20 times. In a later analysis, co-occurring TCRs were grouped using DBSCAN, with TCRdist sequence similarity added in when clustering inside HLA-allele-positive subsets. Repertoires with fewer than 30,000 or more than 120,000 public chains, plus five repertoires with anomalous nucleotide sharing, were excluded from co-occurrence clustering. TCRdb holds this immuneACCESS table with in-frame rearrangements only. Some clones are missing; in checked studies, unresolved V genes explain under half, and the rest has no known cause. That table is the source of V, J and clone size, and D and trimming were worked out from the DNA. The sample table lists roughly 130,000 clones, around 77% of them with a count of one. The ten largest clones capture around 1.9% of the sample.

The cohort comprised some 730 healthy bone marrow donors. Cohort members were all nominally healthy when sampled, although unrecorded immune exposures were likely present. The donor was CMV seronegative and belonged to the group of more than 300 seronegative cohort members. A peripheral blood sample was provided by each donor, and peripheral blood mononuclear cells were used for TCR beta sequencing. The Qiagen DNeasy Blood Extraction Kit was used to extract genomic DNA from the blood cell samples. The junction carries 11 bases between V and J, which are trimmed by 3 bases and 2 bases respectively. Inclusive of the bounding cysteine and phenylalanine, the CDR3 is 15 residues long. The CDR3 DNA has 45 bases and is translated from base 1. The germline V gene (reference sequence) specifies SEHNR as CDR1 and FQNEAQ as CDR2. To note about this clone: The antigen it recognizes is unknown. The record has no base qualities; no much larger clone is one base away.

The sequence links TRBV7-9 to TRBJ2-1; too little of a D gene remains to name it. The specimen was PBMCs. This sequence was found in a woman aged 50 to 60 in good health and CMV-seronegative. In nucleotide form, the sequence is TGTGCCAGCAGCTTGACGAACAGCCCCTACAATGAGCAGTTCTTC. This is translated as CASSLTNSPYNEQFF.